The 21 T cell receptor beta chains below all came from one sample that was sequenced in a study of T cell responses to AZD1222 COVID-19 vaccine. Method: immunoSEQ multiplex PCR; TCRdb's copy keeps in-frame clones and lacks some. The sample has roughly 150,000 clones, more than 70% seen once. The material sequenced was peripheral blood, taken on day 0 of MenACWY control vaccination. These receptor sequences come from an adult in good health.

On this clone: The same CDR3 is also encoded by other DNA sequences in this sample. The chain uses TRBV5-1 and TRBJ1-4; tentatively, D is TRBD1 (5 bases). CDR3 length: 14 residues. Looked up from germline, CDR1 is SGHRS and CDR2 is YFSETQ. V lost 0 bases and J 8 bases, leaving 11 bases between the germline ends. The DNA for the CDR3 is TGCGCCAGCAGCTTGGGGCAGGGAGGAGAAAAACTGTTTTTT. Amino acids: CASSLGQGGEKLFF.

The chain is built from TRBV7-9 and TRBJ1-5; no clear D gene. Trimming took 6 bases from V and 0 from J, leaving 12 bases between them. The germline V gene has CDR1 SEHNR and CDR2 FQNEAQ (reference sequence). The CDR3 is 15 amino acids. As DNA, the CDR3 is TGTGCCAGCAGTCAGGACGGTAATAGCAATCAGCCCCAGCATTTT. Amino acids: CASSQDGNSNQPQHF.

A single count supports this clone. The V gene is TRBV19, the J gene TRBJ1-2; no reliable D call. Trimming removed 3 bases from V and 2 bases from J, with 13 bases in between. This CDR3 contains 15 residues. Germline V gives CDR1 LNHDA, CDR2 SQIVND (reference sequence). The CDR3 region has the DNA TGTGCCAGTAGTATGGGGAACCCTGGAAACTATGGCTACACCTTC. Protein sequence: CASSMGNPGNYGYTF.

This clone occurred a few times. The CDR3 here is CASSHGKEKLFF. The CDR3 DNA follows: TGTGCCAGCTCCCACGGAAAAGAAAAACTGTTTTTT. The chain combines TRBV28 with TRBJ1-4; D not certain. CDR3 length: 12 amino acids. Between the trimmed V and J ends, which lost 8 bases and 8 bases, there was a span of 12 bases. CDR1 is MDHEN and CDR2 is SYDVKM in the germline V gene.

The V call is TRBV11-2, the J call TRBJ1-1; D is uncertain. The CDR3 length is 11 residues. CDR1 and CDR2 (germline): SGHAT, FQNNGV. V lost 5 bases and J lost 8, with 9 bases in between. The CDR3 DNA sequence: TGTGCCAGCAGCCCAAGACAAGAAGCTTTCTTT. This codes for CASSPRQEAFF.

The rearrangement links TRBV29-1 to TRBJ1-2, with 9 bases aligning to TRBD1. The CDR3 is 12 amino acids. CDR1 is SQVTM and CDR2 is ANQGSEA in the germline V gene. V trimming: 4 bases; J trimming: 6 bases; junction bases outside the gene matches: 3. CDR3 amino acids: CSVGRDRDGYTF. The CDR3 nucleotides read TGCAGCGTTGGAAGGGACAGGGATGGCTACACCTTC.

The V call is TRBV4-1, the J call TRBJ1-2, with D uncertain. Trimming shortened V by 0 bases and J by 7 bases, and 18 bases separated the two germline ends. Germline values: CDR1 MGHRA, CDR2 YSYEKL. The CDR3 contains 16 residues. CDR3 coding DNA: TGCGCCAGCAGCCAAGAAGAGGGCAGAAGTTCGTCTGGCTACACCTTC. The encoded protein is CASSQEEGRSSSGYTF.

The rearrangement links TRBV6-5 to TRBJ2-7; 7 bases match TRBD1. Germline assignment: CDR1 MNHEY and CDR2 SVGAGI. The CDR3 runs 13 residues. V lost 8 bases to trimming and J lost 1 base; unmatched junction nucleotides: 5. The CDR3 DNA follows: TGTGCCAGCGCTTGGACAGGATCCTACGAGCAGTACTTC. Translation: CASAWTGSYEQYF.

The V gene is TRBV5-5, the J gene TRBJ2-3; the D gene is possibly TRBD1 (6 bases). Trimming took off 0 bases at V and 0 bases at J, with 20 bases between the two ends. CDR3 size: 19 residues. Germline V gene sequence: CDR1 SGHKS, CDR2 YYEKEE (reference sequence). Written as DNA, the CDR3 is TGTGCCAGCAGCTTGGTTTTTAGTCAGGGGCGGGCTAGCACAGATACGCAGTATTTT. Amino acid sequence: CASSLVFSQGRASTDTQYF.

This chain links TRBV28 with TRBJ1-1, with TRBD1 as a possible D gene (5 bases). Germline assignment: CDR1 MDHEN and CDR2 SYDVKM. The CDR3 is made up of 13 amino acids. The V gene lost 5 bases and the J gene lost 1 base, with 8 bases spanning the gap. The CDR3 nucleotides are TGTGCCAGCAGTCGACAGAGGAACACTGAAGCTTTCTTT. Protein: CASSRQRNTEAFF.

This chain joins TRBV19 and TRBJ1-6, with 8 bases matching TRBD1. The CDR3 totals 15 residues. Germline V gene sequence: CDR1 LNHDA, CDR2 SQIVND (reference sequence). The ends lost 8 bases at V and 6 bases at J; junction bases unmatched: 9. The DNA for the CDR3 is TGTGCCAGTTCGACAGGGGAGTATTTTAATTCACCCCTCCACTTT. It specifies CASSTGEYFNSPLHF.

This sequence joins TRBV9 and TRBJ2-7; weak D call: TRBD2 (5 bases). The germline V and J ends were trimmed by 2 bases and 0 bases, with 12 bases remaining between them. Germline values: CDR1 SGDLS, CDR2 YYNGEE. The CDR3 extends over 15 amino acids. CDR3 nucleotide sequence: TGTGCCAGCAGCGTGTCAGCGGCGAGCTCCTACGAGCAGTACTTC. It is translated as CASSVSAASSYEQYF. The entire variable domain, with the rest obtained from reference TRBV9 and TRBJ2-7, is as follows: DSGVTQTPKHLITATGQRVTLRCSPRSGDLSVYWYQQSLDQGLQFLIQYYNGEERAKGNILERFSAQQFPDLHSELNLSSLELGDSALYFCASSVSAASSYEQYFGPGTRLTVT.

The chain couples TRBV28 to TRBJ2-5, with 9 bases fitting TRBD1. This CDR3 contains 15 residues. V trimming: 6 bases; J trimming: 5 bases; junction bases outside the gene matches: 10. The V gene's germline CDR1 is MDHEN and CDR2 SYDVKM. CDR3: CASRRRGTGSETQYF. CDR3 coding DNA: TGTGCCAGCAGGCGACGTGGGACAGGGTCTGAGACCCAGTACTTC.

The rearrangement joins TRBV9 to TRBJ1-1, with 12 bases matching TRBD1. The V gene end was trimmed by 4 bases and the J gene end by 4 bases; junction bases not matched to a gene: 14. The CDR3 has 18 residues. Germline V gives CDR1 SGDLS, CDR2 YYNGEE. CDR3 in amino acids: CASSSYPGTGGRSTEAFF. CDR3 in DNA: TGTGCCAGCAGCTCCTACCCCGGGACAGGGGGCAGGAGCACTGAAGCTTTCTTT.

The CDR3 loop reads CASSLTLSNQPQHF. The CDR3 DNA sequence: TGTGCCAGCAGTCTCACCCTTAGCAATCAGCCCCAGCATTTT. The chain employs TRBV27 and TRBJ1-5; D remains unclear. Trimming cost V 5 bases and J 0 bases, with 8 bases left between them. The germline V gene encodes CDR1 MNHEY and CDR2 SMNVEV (reference sequence). The CDR3 has 14 residues.

This chain joins TRBV7-2 and TRBJ1-5; TRBD1 might be the D (5 bases). The CDR3 length is 15 residues. Deletions cut 7 bases from V and 0 bases from J, with 13 bases between. The germline CDR1 and CDR2 sequences are SGHTA and FQGNSA. For the CDR3, the DNA is TGTGCCAGCACCGAATTTAGGGGTAGCAATCAGCCCCAGCATTTT. It codes for CASTEFRGSNQPQHF.

This clone was picked up one time. The rearrangement uses TRBV18 and TRBJ1-6, with D possibly matching TRBD1 (6 bases). Germline lookup yields CDR1 KGHSH and CDR2 LQKENI. This CDR3 has 13 residues. V was pared by 1 base and J by 10 bases, with 8 bases between. CDR3 residues: CASSPQGGSPLHF. CDR3 bases: TGTGCCAGCTCACCACAGGGGGGCTCACCCCTCCACTTT.

About this clone: Different DNA sequences within this sample yield the same CDR3. The rearrangement links TRBV12-3 or TRBV12-4 to TRBJ2-7, with D hard to call. With 4 bases removed from V and 1 base from J, the gap between germline ends came to 2 bases. CDR3 size: 11 residues. As DNA, the CDR3 is TGTGCCAGCAGTTCTTCCTACGAGCAGTACTTC. This encodes CASSSSYEQYF.

The gene calls are TRBV28 and TRBJ1-2; D gene uncertain. The germline gives CDR1 MDHEN, CDR2 SYDVKM. The V end was cut by 5 bases, the J end by 3 bases, with 22 bases between. The CDR3 is made up of 17 amino acids. In nucleotides, the CDR3 is TGTGCCAGCAGTCAGCGCGCAGGCCGTCAAAAGGACTATGGCTACACCTTC. Translating gives CASSQRAGRQKDYGYTF.

The genes are TRBV4-2 and TRBJ2-2; perhaps TRBD2 as D (5 bases). V lost 0 bases and J 6 bases, leaving 8 bases between the germline ends. The CDR3 is 14 amino acids. CDR1 is LGHNA and CDR2 is YNFKEQ in the germline V gene. DNA for the CDR3: TGTGCCAGCAGCCAAGATACGGGATCCGGGGAGCTGTTTTTT. Protein sequence: CASSQDTGSGELFF.

The CDR3 protein is CASSLGTGGDEQFF. DNA of the CDR3: TGCGCCAGCAGCTTGGGGACAGGGGGCGATGAGCAGTTCTTC. The V and J genes are TRBV5-1 and TRBJ2-1, with TRBD1 identical over 11 bases. This CDR3 contains 14 residues. Germline values: CDR1 SGHRS, CDR2 YFSETQ. The junction had 1 base not matched to a gene; V was cut back by 0 bases and J by 8 bases.